The sequence of this TCR beta chain was determined in a study of cytomegalovirus exposure and HLA in healthy donors (dated by TCRdb to about 2017). Study-wide context: According to a later analysis, the 120 or so validation repertoires were produced on the same platform as the 666 repertoires of the first cohort. The aim of the study was to test whether cataloging public T cell receptors could identify signatures of past pathogen exposure. In addition to the first cohort of around 670 subjects, a separate validation cohort of over 90 different subjects was used. The study combined high-throughput TCR immunosequencing, statistical association of individual TCRs with disease status, and machine learning to predict cytomegalovirus infection status.

A word on this clone: Its target antigen remains unknown. The sample holds no much larger clone one base away, and base qualities are not on file.

Donors formed part of the validation cohort, which comprised over a hundred subjects and was distinct from the first cohort of under 850 subjects. The library relied on the immunoSEQ multiplex PCR assay. As for how the authors treated the data: A statistical classification framework was built for diagnosing cytomegalovirus status from the catalog of TCR beta chain sequences. In TCRdb, the immuneACCESS table is reduced to in-frame sequences with V and J assigned. These tables do not hold every clone; where another copy was compared, an unresolved V gene accounts for under half, and the others remain unexplained. V and J calls and clone size are copied from that table; D and trimming were computed from the DNA. The sample records about 360,000 clones, roughly 89% of which are singletons. Roughly 0.8% of the sample belongs to the ten largest clones. General study outcomes and caveats: Most TCR sequences were seen in very few donors, while some public TCRs were found in many individuals. Subsequent analysis determined that TCRs grouped into clusters in the first cohort also showed a tendency toward co-occurrence across the roughly 120 validation repertoires, and 94% of cluster scores exceeded 0. The validation cohort had no HLA typing available for a later analysis, so co-occurrence within that cohort was assessed over all 120 repertoires. It was suggested by the authors that the approach could potentially be generalized to other disease states and immunological phenotypes. In vitro tests confirmed that a few of the cytomegalovirus-associated TCR beta chains recognize cytomegalovirus antigens. The study listed 164 TCR beta chains as associated with cytomegalovirus. Cytomegalovirus status was reported to be diagnosed by the classifier with high specificity and sensitivity in both the original and validation cohorts.

V is clipped by 5 bases and J by 7 bases, and the sequence between their germline boundaries is 11 bases long. The CDR3 sequence holds 13 residues, the cysteine and phenylalanine included. Only the CDR3 part of the read is kept: 39 bases, read in frame from the first base. The germline V gene (reference sequence) supplies CDR1 LNHNV and CDR2 YYDKDF. Specimen: PBMCs. The receptor comes from a young woman in good health and CMV-seronegative. The rearrangement combines TRBV15 with TRBJ1-4; the D gene assignment is ambiguous. The nucleotide sequence is given as TGTGCCACCAGCGACCCCAGGTCTGAAAAACTGTTTTTT. Its protein is CATSDPRSEKLFF.